Here is one TCR beta chain with its context. Its antigen is unknown. The data originate from a study of T cell responses to AZD1222 COVID-19 vaccine. Study-wide results and limits: Repertoire sampling happened only post peak T cell response. Rises in breadth and depth of Spike-specific TCRs came after two AZD1222 doses. Donors were mostly white British, more females; clonal diversity possibly underestimated.

Sequenced by immunoSEQ multiplex PCR; TCRdb stores in-frame clones only, minus some. The sample has over 120,000 clones, about 86% seen once; the top ten hold about 5.4%. Second doses that came at about 4 or about 12 weeks were put together. This specimen consisted of peripheral blood, obtained 28 days after the second AZD1222 dose. This TCR was recovered from an adult who received the AZD1222 COVID-19 vaccine.

CDR3: CASSLDPGVGQPQHF. The CDR3, as DNA: TGTGCCAGCAGCTTAGATCCCGGGGTTGGGCAGCCCCAGCATTTT. The genes are TRBV11-2 and TRBJ1-5; D is unresolved. Trimming removed 0 bases from V and 7 bases from J, with 13 bases in between. There are 15 residues in the CDR3. Germline V gives CDR1 SGHAT, CDR2 FQNNGV.